Each of the 29 T cell receptor beta chains below was sequenced from the same sample in a study of blood T cell repertoires in COVID-19. Method: immunoSEQ multiplex PCR; TCRdb's copy keeps in-frame clones and lacks some. This sample carries some 380,000 clones, about 87% of them seen once, and the ten largest clones take 1.3%. The sample consisted of PBMCs or T cells enriched from blood (not recorded which). The receptors here all came from a man under 40 who had recovered from COVID-19.

This sequence joins TRBV20-1 and TRBJ1-3; the D is unclear. CDR3 length: 14 residues. From germline, CDR1 is DFQATT and CDR2 SNEGSKA (reference sequence). With 3 bases removed from V and 0 bases from J, the gap between germline ends came to 9 bases. CDR3: CSASPSTSGNTIYF. CDR3 sequence (DNA): TGCAGTGCTAGTCCCAGTACCTCTGGAAACACCATATATTTT.

V usage is TRBV9 and J usage is TRBJ2-2; D is possibly TRBD2 (6 bases). The V end was cut by 4 bases, the J end by 0 bases, with 13 bases between. The CDR3 consists of 16 residues. Germline CDR1 SGDLS, CDR2 YYNGEE. The CDR3 bases are TGTGCCAGCAGCAGTGGCGGGAACGCGAACACCGGGGAGCTGTTTTTT. It codes for CASSSGGNANTGELFF.

In its sample, this clone was seen once. The gene calls are TRBV4-3 and TRBJ1-3, with TRBD1 matching over 8 bases. Per the germline V gene, CDR1 is LGHNA and CDR2 is YSLEER. The V segment lost 2 bases and the J segment 0 bases; nucleotides outside the gene matches: 6. This CDR3 region has 17 residues. CDR3 DNA: TGCGCCAGCAGCCAAACGTACAGGGGGAGCTCTGGAAACACCATATATTTT. Encoded protein: CASSQTYRGSSGNTIYF.

This chain links TRBV7-6 with TRBJ2-3; no clear D. The CDR3 has 13 residues. The V gene's germline CDR1 is SGHVS and CDR2 FNYEAQ. Trimming removed 1 base from V and 4 bases from J, with 6 bases in between. The CDR3 sequence: CASSLVSADTQYF. As DNA, the CDR3 is TGTGCCAGCAGCTTAGTCTCTGCAGATACGCAGTATTTT.

The V and J genes are TRBV25-1 and TRBJ2-7; D might be TRBD1 (6 bases). Germline assignment: CDR1 MGHDK and CDR2 SYGVNS. Trimming removed 2 bases from V and 5 bases from J, with 16 bases in between. The CDR3 totals 15 residues. The CDR3 bases are TGTGCCAGCAGTGAACACAGGGCGGGTCTCGACGAGCAGTACTTC. Its protein is CASSEHRAGLDEQYF.

The table lists this clone with a count of one. The chain uses TRBV19 and TRBJ1-1; 9 bases are a match to TRBD1. CDR1 and CDR2 (germline): LNHDA, SQIVND (reference sequence). CDR3 length: 16 residues. With 0 bases clipped from V and 6 bases from J, the junction kept 8 bases outside the gene matches. CDR3 sequence: CASSIDLGQGTPEAFF. CDR3 sequence (DNA): TGTGCCAGTAGTATAGATCTTGGACAGGGGACCCCTGAAGCTTTCTTT.

The chain links TRBV7-6 to TRBJ2-2, with TRBD1 as a possible D gene (6 bases). The CDR3 extends over 16 amino acids. V was trimmed by 2 bases and J by 1 base, leaving 11 bases between them. Germline lookup yields CDR1 SGHVS and CDR2 FNYEAQ. CDR3 DNA sequence: TGTGCCAGCAGCTTATCCCAGGGGAGGAACACCGGGGAGCTGTTTTTT. This translates into CASSLSQGRNTGELFF.

This chain uses TRBV9 with TRBJ2-5; weak D call: TRBD2 (5 bases). Germline V CDR1 and CDR2: SGDLS, YYNGEE. V was shortened by 0 bases and J by 4 bases, with 16 bases between the two germline ends. There are 16 residues in the CDR3. The DNA of the CDR3 is TGTGCCAGCAGCGTAGCTACGGGGTGGGAGAGAGAGACCCAGTACTTC. Translated, it gives CASSVATGWERETQYF.

J is TRBJ1-5 and V is TRBV5-8, with D tentatively TRBD1 (6 bases). Germline loops: CDR1 SGHTS, CDR2 YDEGEE. V was trimmed by 5 bases and J by 3 bases, leaving 12 bases between them. This CDR3 spans 14 amino acids. DNA for the CDR3: TGTGCCAGCAGGCGCCGGGACACCAATCAGCCCCAGCATTTT. Its translation is CASRRRDTNQPQHF.

The chain links TRBV5-5 to TRBJ1-6, with D unresolved. This CDR3 is 11 amino acids long. The germline V gene encodes CDR1 SGHKS and CDR2 YYEKEE (reference sequence). The ends were cut back, 3 bases at V and 8 bases at J, with 3 bases in the middle. CDR3 coding DNA: TGTGCCAGCAGCTCCGATTCACCCCTCCACTTT. The encoded protein is CASSSDSPLHF.

This sequence joins TRBV30 and TRBJ1-1, with TRBD1 identical over 7 bases. Germline trimming cut 2 bases from V and 3 bases from J; bases unmatched to any gene: 9. Germline lookup yields CDR1 GTSNPN and CDR2 SVGIG (reference sequence). The CDR3 consists of 15 residues. CDR3 nucleotides: TGTGCCTGGAGTACCCTAAGGGGGCTTGACACTGAAGCTTTCTTT. Protein product: CAWSTLRGLDTEAFF.

The chain is built from TRBV7-2 and TRBJ2-5; 7 nucleotides agree with TRBD2. The CDR3 runs to 12 residues. V lost 1 base, J lost 9 bases, and 2 bases stayed unmatched. The V gene's germline CDR1 is SGHTA and CDR2 FQGNSA. This CDR3 reads CASSLDAGAQYF. In DNA, the CDR3 is TGTGCCAGCAGCTTAGATGCGGGGGCCCAGTACTTC.

The chain joins TRBV6-7 to TRBJ1-3; D may be TRBD1 (5 bases). TRBV6-7 is classed as an ORF, of uncertain function. The V end lost 8 bases, the J end lost 2 bases, and 10 bases lay between the germline ends. The CDR3 has 13 amino acids. The CDR3 here is CASSPGTGNTIYF. The CDR3 DNA sequence: TGTGCCAGCTCGCCAGGGACTGGAAACACCATATATTTT.

The chain carries TRBV3-1 (or the pseudogene TRBV3-2) and TRBJ1-2, with 7 nucleotides matching TRBD1. V was pared by 4 bases and J by 10 bases, with 9 bases of the junction left unmatched. The germline CDR1 and CDR2 sequences are LGHDT and YNNKEL (reference sequence). The CDR3 sequence is 13 residues long. The CDR3 loop reads CASSRVQGRNYTF. The CDR3 DNA follows: TGTGCCAGCAGCCGAGTACAGGGGAGGAACTACACCTTC.

The chain recombines TRBV4-1 with TRBJ2-1, with a tentative D call TRBD2 (5 bases). Germline CDR1 is MGHRA and CDR2 is YSYEKL. The CDR3 sequence is 13 residues long. Trimming took off 3 bases at V and 8 bases at J, with 11 bases between the two ends. CDR3 in amino acids: CASSQRVGDEQFF. CDR3 bases: TGCGCCAGCAGCCAGAGAGTCGGGGATGAGCAGTTCTTC.

The J gene is TRBJ2-1, the V gene TRBV9; 11 bases line up with TRBD2. The CDR3 sequence is 15 residues long. Germline V gene data show CDR1 as SGDLS and CDR2 as YYNGEE. The trim removed 5 bases at V and 6 bases at J, leaving 7 bases unmatched. The CDR3 nucleotides are TGTGCCAGCAGTCCCGGGACTAGCGGCTTCAATGAGCAGTTCTTC. This gives the protein CASSPGTSGFNEQFF. Complete variable domain (other parts from reference TRBV9 and TRBJ2-1): DSGVTQTPKHLITATGQRVTLRCSPRSGDLSVYWYQQSLDQGLQFLIQYYNGEERAKGNILERFSAQQFPDLHSELNLSSLELGDSALYFCASSPGTSGFNEQFFGPGTRLTVL.

This clone was recorded once. CDR3 region: CASIGDRGHEQYF. The CDR3 DNA sequence: TGTGCCAGTATCGGGGACAGGGGGCACGAGCAGTACTTC. The chain uses TRBV19 and TRBJ2-7; 12 positions match TRBD1. J gave up 5 bases and V 7 bases, and 3 bases lay outside the gene matches. In germline, CDR1 is LNHDA, CDR2 SQIVND (reference sequence). The CDR3 totals 13 residues.

The chain uses TRBV11-2 and TRBJ1-2; D may be TRBD1 (5 bases). The CDR3 runs to 13 residues. Deletions cut 5 bases from V and 7 bases from J, with 14 bases between. Per germline, CDR1 SGHAT and CDR2 FQNNGV. The chain's CDR3 is CASSPFQGGGYTF. The CDR3 DNA sequence: TGTGCCAGCAGCCCCTTTCAGGGCGGTGGCTACACCTTC.

The V call is TRBV6-1, the J call TRBJ2-6; D gene ambiguous. V lost 3 bases to trimming and J lost 0 bases, with 6 bases between them. This CDR3 region has 15 residues. Germline CDR1 is MNHNS and CDR2 is SASEGT. The CDR3 bases are TGTGCCAGCAGTGACGAGAGCTCTGGGGCCAACGTCCTGACTTTC. Amino acid sequence: CASSDESSGANVLTF.

This clone showed up just a few times. The chain recombines TRBV19 with TRBJ1-1; the match to TRBD1 covers 8 bases. This CDR3 spans 14 amino acids. From germline, CDR1 is LNHDA and CDR2 SQIVND (reference sequence). Losses at the gene ends were 1 base for V and 4 bases for J; bases not matched to a gene: 2. This chain's CDR3 is CASSIGDRGTEAFF. The DNA for the CDR3 is TGTGCCAGTAGTATAGGAGACAGGGGCACTGAAGCTTTCTTT.

As for this clone: Other DNA sequences in this specimen translate into the identical CDR3. V usage is TRBV27 and J usage is TRBJ2-2; 7 bases line up with TRBD2. V lost 8 bases to trimming and J lost 1 base; unmatched junction nucleotides: 4. This CDR3 contains 14 residues. The germline CDR1 and CDR2 sequences are MNHEY and SMNVEV (reference sequence). The CDR3 sequence: CASSTGGNTGELFF. DNA for the CDR3: TGTGCCAGCTCTACGGGGGGGAACACCGGGGAGCTGTTTTTT.

The chain couples TRBV6-5 to TRBJ1-2, with D possibly TRBD1 on 5 matching bases. The V gene's germline CDR1 is MNHEY and CDR2 SVGAGI. V was pared by 2 bases and J by 8 bases, with 12 bases between. There are 13 residues in the CDR3. The CDR3 nucleotides are TGTGCCAGCAGTTACGTCCAGGGTGGCGGCTACACCTTC. Translating it yields CASSYVQGGGYTF.

V is TRBV23-1 and J is TRBJ2-5; possibly TRBD2 for D (6 bases). TRBV23-1 is recorded as an ORF, its role being uncertain. Trimming left V 6 bases short and J 5 bases short, with 13 bases between. This CDR3 spans 13 amino acids. The CDR3 DNA reads TGCGCCAGCAGGCGGGGCGCGGAGGAGACCCAGTACTTC. Translation: CASRRGAEETQYF.

This clone came up once. The sample has other DNA sequences that encode this CDR3 too. The rearrangement joins TRBV5-1 to TRBJ1-4; possible D gene TRBD1, 5 bases. The length of the CDR3 is 14 residues. CDR1 and CDR2 from the germline V gene are SGHRS and YFSETQ. With 0 bases removed from V and 5 bases from J, the gap between germline ends came to 8 bases. The CDR3: CASSLGQGNEKLFF. In DNA form, the CDR3 reads TGCGCCAGCAGCTTGGGGCAGGGCAATGAAAAACTGTTTTTT.

This clone was seen only once. In nucleotides, the CDR3 is TGTGCCAGCAGTTCTCTTTCCGCAGATACGCAGTATTTT. Amino acids: CASSSLSADTQYF. V usage is TRBV7-9 and J usage is TRBJ2-3; unclear D gene. The V gene's germline CDR1 is SEHNR and CDR2 FQNEAQ (reference sequence). Trimming left V 6 bases short and J 4 bases short, with 11 bases between. CDR3 length: 13 residues.

This chain links TRBV5-1 with TRBJ1-1; 7 bases are a match to TRBD1. Germline V gives CDR1 SGHRS, CDR2 YFSETQ. CDR3 length: 16 amino acids. V lost 0 bases and J lost 0; bases outside the gene matches: 5. The CDR3 region has the DNA TGCGCCAGCAGCTTGGGACAGGGAAGCATGAACACTGAAGCTTTCTTT. Translation: CASSLGQGSMNTEAFF.

The chain combines TRBV18 with TRBJ2-7; D is perhaps TRBD2 (5 bases). The germline V gene has CDR1 KGHSH and CDR2 LQKENI. This CDR3 region has 14 residues. V was trimmed by 0 bases and J by 7 bases, leaving 13 bases between them. Written as DNA, the CDR3 is TGTGCCAGCTCACCACCAGGTCTACCGGGAGAGCAGTACTTC. Protein product: CASSPPGLPGEQYF.

The chain recombines TRBV18 with TRBJ2-7, with a possible D match to TRBD2 (5 bases). Per germline, CDR1 KGHSH and CDR2 LQKENI. This CDR3 is built from 13 residues. Trimming shortened V by 3 bases and J by 2 bases, and 8 bases separated the two germline ends. CDR3 DNA sequence: TGTGCCAGCTCACCGAGGGTCACCTACGAGCAGTACTTC. Protein: CASSPRVTYEQYF.

The chain has TRBV5-8 and TRBJ2-5; 8 bases are shared with TRBD1. J gave up 0 bases and V 4 bases, and 5 bases lay outside the gene matches. The CDR3 is 15 residues long. Germline loops: CDR1 SGHTS, CDR2 YDEGEE. This chain's CDR3 is CASSVGQANQETQYF. As DNA, the CDR3 is TGTGCCAGCAGCGTGGGACAGGCCAACCAAGAGACCCAGTACTTC. Complete variable domain (other parts from reference TRBV5-8 and TRBJ2-5): EAGVTQSPTHLIKTRGQQATLRCSPISGHTSVYWYQQALGLGLQFLLWYDEGEERNRGNFPPRFSGRQFPNYSSELNVNALELEDSALYLCASSVGQANQETQYFGPGTRLLVL.